This T cell receptor beta chain stems from a study of blood T cell repertoires in COVID-19 (dated by TCRdb to between 2020 and 2021). Regarding the study in general: Collaborator samples came from the United States, Italy and Spain and covered acute and convalescent phases of COVID-19. The material from the prospective study consisted of cDNA or gDNA derived from T cells, B-cell-depleted T cells, or PBMCs. The dataset comprised deeply sampled blood TCRbeta repertoires from subjects exposed to, actively infected with, or recovered from COVID-19. Where HLA class I and class II types were available, the types were taken from metadata supplied by the sample provider, not from assay-based typing. Sample metadata almost always included a de-identified subject ID, COVID-19 status, age in years and sex. Samples came from the ongoing ImmuneRACE study (first 160 participants) plus 1,254 subjects from 6 global collaborators. The repertoires were released in a freely available public database intended as a resource for research on the immune response to SARS-CoV-2.

TCRbeta CDR3 regions were amplified from genomic DNA by means of the immunoSEQ Assay, a bias-controlled multiplex PCR. The authors' pipeline ran thus. Within the assay, amplification of reference gene primers was used to estimate how many nucleated cells each sample contained. To quantify the absolute abundance of each unique TCRbeta CDR3 rearrangement, sequence reads were collapsed and filtered. For each sample, productive Simpson clonality was calculated by taking the square root of Simpson's diversity index across productive rearrangements. Held by TCRdb, this immuneACCESS table contains in-frame sequences only and omits some clones. Under half of the omission traces to an unresolved V gene where checked; the cause of the rest is unknown. V and J calls and clone size are copied from that table; D and trimming were computed from the DNA. Counted in this sample were about 350,000 clones; about nine tenths of them appeared once. 3% to 4.5% of the sample belongs to the ten largest clones.

In Seattle, one collaborating source enrolled patients while the infection was active and tracked those patients longitudinally over the course of disease. Each collaborating institution followed its own protocols to collect whole blood in K2EDTA tubes. For TCRbeta analysis, collaborator samples were shipped as frozen whole blood, as isolated PBMCs, or as DNA extracted from either sample type. In the germline V gene, CDR1 corresponds to MNHEY and CDR2 to SVGAGI. From cysteine to phenylalanine, the CDR3 is 12 amino acids long. The CDR3 DNA has 36 bases and is translated from base 1. V and J are trimmed by 4 bases and 12 bases, and the gene matches miss 3 bases of the junction. Overall study outcomes, separate from this receptor: Clinical and demographic metadata were provided uncurated, with the amount varying by source and participant.

This clone was seen once. No antigen is known for it. No base qualities exist here, and no much larger clone lies one base off it. The chain was built from TRBV6-5 and TRBJ2-6, and TRBD1 aligns with 7 junction nucleotides. This receptor was identified in an older woman with COVID-19, enrolled during active disease. The source material was peripheral blood. The nucleotide sequence is given as TGTGCCAGCAGTTCGACAGGGCTCGTCCTGACTTTC. It is translated as CASSSTGLVLTF.